One sample yielded the 10 T cell receptor beta chains listed below, sequenced in a study of blood T cell repertoires in COVID-19. Produced via immunoSEQ multiplex PCR; TCRdb's table is partial and in-frame only. The sample lists roughly 100,000 clones, about 89% occurring once. The sequencing input was peripheral blood. The receptors here all came from a human donor in a cohort sampled during active COVID-19.

This chain joins TRBV3-1 (or the pseudogene TRBV3-2) and TRBJ2-1; 15 bases are a match to TRBD2. V gave up 5 bases and J gave up 5 bases; unmatched junction bases: 13. The CDR3 runs to 19 residues. Germline lookup yields CDR1 LGHDT and CDR2 YNNKEL (reference sequence). The CDR3 bases are TGTGCCAGCAGCACCTACCCAGGACTAGCGGGAGGGAAAAACAATGAGCAGTTCTTC. It specifies CASSTYPGLAGGKNNEQFF.

The V gene is TRBV6-2 or TRBV6-3, the J gene TRBJ2-2, with TRBD2 matching 9 bases. The junction had 7 bases not matched to a gene; V was cut back by 2 bases and J by 3 bases. Germline CDR1 and CDR2: MNHEY and SVGEGT. This CDR3 has 17 residues. CDR3 DNA: TGTGCCAGCAGTTACGGGGTAGCGGGGGTTCACACCGGGGAGCTGTTTTTT. Translation: CASSYGVAGVHTGELFF.

The chain employs TRBV5-1 and TRBJ1-1; D not resolved. CDR1 and CDR2 (germline): SGHRS, YFSETQ. V lost 0 bases, J lost 1 base, and 7 bases lay in between. This CDR3 spans 14 amino acids. The CDR3 sequence is CASSLEAGNTEAFF. Written as DNA, the CDR3 is TGCGCCAGCAGCTTGGAGGCAGGGAACACTGAAGCTTTCTTT.

This chain uses TRBV6-5 with TRBJ1-1; D unresolved. Germline V gene lookup returns CDR1 MNHEY and CDR2 SVGAGI. This CDR3 is 13 amino acids long. Trimming shortened V by 8 bases and J by 3 bases, and 13 bases separated the two germline ends. Written as DNA, the CDR3 is TGTGCCAGCCAGACACCTCTTTACACTGAAGCTTTCTTT. It encodes CASQTPLYTEAFF.

The chain has TRBV6-4 and TRBJ2-3, with 10 nucleotides matching TRBD2. This CDR3 spans 13 amino acids. Germline loops: CDR1 MRHNA, CDR2 SNTAGT. V gave up 6 bases and J gave up 8 bases; unmatched junction bases: 5. The CDR3 sequence is CASSPSGRATQYF. Written as DNA, the CDR3 is TGTGCCAGCAGCCCGAGCGGGAGGGCTACGCAGTATTTT.

The genes are TRBV24-1 and TRBJ2-3; a weak D match, TRBD2 (6 bases). The CDR3 runs to 16 residues. The V gene lost 4 bases and the J gene lost 6 bases, with 19 bases spanning the gap. Germline V lookup: CDR1 KGHDR, CDR2 SFDVKD. The DNA for the CDR3 is TGTGCCACCAGTGACCCCTCGGCGGGAAGGGGTGATACGCAGTATTTT. This codes for CATSDPSAGRGDTQYF.

This clone has only one observation. This sequence joins TRBV30 and TRBJ1-5; D is possibly TRBD1 (6 bases). The CDR3 is 13 amino acids. Per germline, CDR1 GTSNPN and CDR2 SVGIG (reference sequence). Trimming shortened V by 5 bases and J by 4 bases, and 12 bases separated the two germline ends. The CDR3 loop reads CAWAGQQNQPQHF. The CDR3 region has the DNA TGTGCCTGGGCCGGACAGCAGAATCAGCCCCAGCATTTT. The variable domain in full, completed from reference TRBV30 and TRBJ1-5, reads SQTIHQWPATLVQPVGSPLSLECTVEGTSNPNLYWYRQAAGRGLQLLFYSVGIGQISSEVPQNLSASRPQDRQFILSSKKLLLSDSGFYLCAWAGQQNQPQHFGDGTRLSIL.

The rearrangement uses TRBV10-2 and TRBJ1-2; tentatively, D is TRBD1 (5 bases). There are 15 residues in the CDR3. The germline V gene encodes CDR1 WSHSY and CDR2 SAAADI. The V end was cut by 0 bases, the J end by 8 bases, with 16 bases between. CDR3 sequence: CASSESIRAPRGYTF. The DNA of the CDR3 is TGCGCCAGCAGTGAGTCGATCAGGGCACCCAGGGGCTACACCTTC.

V and J are TRBV5-5 and TRBJ2-7; 13 nucleotides align to TRBD2. The ends lost 3 bases at V and 2 bases at J; junction bases unmatched: 8. Germline lookup yields CDR1 SGHKS and CDR2 YYEKEE (reference sequence). CDR3 length: 17 amino acids. This CDR3 is CASSSGLAGVVPYEQYF. CDR3 in DNA: TGTGCCAGCAGCTCCGGACTAGCGGGAGTAGTCCCCTACGAGCAGTACTTC.

This chain uses TRBV5-1 with TRBJ2-7; maybe TRBD1 (6 bases). The CDR3 covers 15 residues. Germline loops: CDR1 SGHRS, CDR2 YFSETQ. Trimming removed 4 bases at V and 1 base at J, with 15 bases between. The CDR3 coding sequence is TGCGCCAGCAGCCCACGACCTGACAGGTCCTACGAGCAGTACTTC. Translated, it gives CASSPRPDRSYEQYF.